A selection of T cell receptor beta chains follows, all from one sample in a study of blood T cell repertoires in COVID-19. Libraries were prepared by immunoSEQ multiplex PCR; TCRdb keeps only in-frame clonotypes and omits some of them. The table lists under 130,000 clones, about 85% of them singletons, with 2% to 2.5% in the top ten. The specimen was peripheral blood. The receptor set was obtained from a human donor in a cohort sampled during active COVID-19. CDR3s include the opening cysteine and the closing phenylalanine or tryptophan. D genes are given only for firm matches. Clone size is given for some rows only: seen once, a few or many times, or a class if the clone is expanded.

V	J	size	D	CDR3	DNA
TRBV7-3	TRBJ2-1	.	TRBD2	CASSLTTSDEQFF	TGTGCCAGCAGCTTAACGACTAGCGATGAGCAGTTCTTC
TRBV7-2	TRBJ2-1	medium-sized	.	CASSLQLYNEQFF	TGTGCCAGCAGCTTACAATTGTACAATGAGCAGTTCTTC
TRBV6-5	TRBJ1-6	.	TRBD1	CASSYQPRGDNSPLHF	TGTGCCAGCAGTTACCAACCCAGGGGGGATAATTCACCCCTCCACTTT
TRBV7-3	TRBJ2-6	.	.	CASSLSPLDRSGANVLTF	TGTGCCAGCAGCTTAAGTCCCCTCGACAGATCTGGGGCCAACGTCCTGACTTTC
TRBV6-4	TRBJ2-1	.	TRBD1	CASSDSGQGGNEQFF	TGTGCCAGCAGTGACTCCGGACAGGGGGGCAATGAGCAGTTCTTC
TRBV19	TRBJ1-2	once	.	CASSKTQGGGYTF	TGTGCCAGTAGTAAAACACAGGGTGGCGGCTACACCTTC
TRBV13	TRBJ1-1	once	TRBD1	CASSDRAGGTEAFF	TGTGCCAGCAGCGACAGGGCCGGCGGCACTGAAGCTTTCTTT
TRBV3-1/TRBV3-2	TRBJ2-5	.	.	CASSRLPQVRQETQYF	TGTGCCAGCAGCCGCCTTCCCCAGGTCCGCCAAGAGACCCAGTACTTC
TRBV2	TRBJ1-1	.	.	CASGGGGPEAFF	TGTGCCAGCGGAGGGGGGGGGCCTGAAGCTTTCTTT
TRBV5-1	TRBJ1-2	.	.	CASSLRAGETYGYTF	TGCGCCAGCAGCTTGAGGGCAGGGGAGACCTATGGCTACACCTTC
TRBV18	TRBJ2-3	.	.	CASSRQFPDTQYF	TGTGCCAGCTCACGTCAATTCCCAGATACGCAGTATTTT
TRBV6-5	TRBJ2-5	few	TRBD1	CASSSTGTGKETQYF	TGTGCCAGCAGCTCCACCGGGACAGGGAAAGAGACCCAGTACTTC
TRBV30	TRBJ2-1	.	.	CAWSVRAGFYNEQFF	TGTGCCTGGAGTGTCCGGGCGGGTTTCTACAATGAGCAGTTCTTC
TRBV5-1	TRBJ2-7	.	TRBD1	CASSPITGGSYEQYF	TGCGCCAGCAGCCCTATTACAGGGGGTTCCTACGAGCAGTACTTC
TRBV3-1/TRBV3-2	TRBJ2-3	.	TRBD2	CASSQGASGSGSDTQYF	TGTGCCAGCAGCCAAGGAGCTAGCGGGAGTGGATCAGATACGCAGTATTTT
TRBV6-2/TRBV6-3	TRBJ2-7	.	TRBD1	CASSPSRTGWVYEQYF	TGTGCCAGCAGTCCCTCCCGGACAGGGTGGGTCTACGAGCAGTACTTC
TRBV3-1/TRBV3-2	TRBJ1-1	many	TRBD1	CASSQGGTGPEAFF	TGTGCCAGCAGCCAAGGAGGGACAGGGCCTGAAGCTTTCTTT
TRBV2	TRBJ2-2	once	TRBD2	CATAGESNTGELFF	TGTGCCACAGCGGGGGAATCGAACACCGGGGAGCTGTTTTTT
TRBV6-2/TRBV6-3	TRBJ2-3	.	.	CASSPNPEGTQYF	TGTGCCAGCAGTCCGAACCCGGAGGGTACGCAGTATTTT
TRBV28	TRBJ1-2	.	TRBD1	CASTAGTGDYGYTF	TGTGCCAGCACCGCCGGGACAGGTGACTATGGCTACACCTTC
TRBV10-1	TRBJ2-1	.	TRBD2	CASSSGSGRYNEQFF	TGCGCCAGCAGTAGCGGGAGCGGTAGGTACAATGAGCAGTTCTTC
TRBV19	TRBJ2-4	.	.	CASSSTGMAKNIQYF	TGTGCCAGTAGTTCCACAGGGATGGCCAAAAACATTCAGTACTTC
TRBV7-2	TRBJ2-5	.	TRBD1	CASSSGQGETQYF	TGTGCCAGCAGCTCGGGACAGGGTGAGACCCAGTACTTC
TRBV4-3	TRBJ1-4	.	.	CASSPSRNEKLFF	TGCGCCAGCAGCCCCAGTCGTAATGAAAAACTGTTTTTT
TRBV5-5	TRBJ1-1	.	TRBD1	CASSEGAESFF	TGTGCCAGCAGTGAGGGGGCCGAGTCTTTCTTT
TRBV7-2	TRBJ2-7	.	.	CASSLSPGPHEQYF	TGTGCCAGCAGCTTAAGCCCAGGGCCCCACGAGCAGTACTTC
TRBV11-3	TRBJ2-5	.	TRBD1	CASSPGQGLGTQYF	TGTGCCAGCAGCCCCGGACAGGGCCTGGGGACCCAGTACTTC
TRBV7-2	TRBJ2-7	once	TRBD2	CASREAGGPSYEQYF	TGTGCCAGCAGGGAAGCGGGGGGTCCCTCCTACGAGCAGTACTTC
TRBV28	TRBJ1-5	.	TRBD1	CASSLGQGNQPQHF	TGTGCCAGCAGTCTAGGACAGGGAAATCAGCCCCAGCATTTT
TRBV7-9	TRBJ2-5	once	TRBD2	CASSLFGIGGRALETQYF	TGTGCCAGCAGCTTATTTGGAATTGGTGGGAGGGCCTTAGAGACCCAGTACTTC
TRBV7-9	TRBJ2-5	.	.	CASSFFRDQETQYF	TGTGCCAGCAGCTTTTTCAGGGACCAAGAGACCCAGTACTTC
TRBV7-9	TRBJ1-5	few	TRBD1	CASSNQGALQPQHF	TGTGCCAGCAGCAACCAGGGGGCATTACAGCCCCAGCATTTT
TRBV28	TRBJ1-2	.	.	CASSTGIRADYGYTF	TGTGCCAGCAGTACCGGGATAAGAGCCGACTATGGCTACACCTTC
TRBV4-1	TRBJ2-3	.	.	CASSLNHGGLSSTDTQYF	TGCGCCAGCAGCCTAAACCACGGGGGACTGTCCTCCACAGATACGCAGTATTTT
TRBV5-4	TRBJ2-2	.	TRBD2	CASSYSGRGAGELFF	TGTGCCAGCAGCTACAGCGGGAGAGGGGCCGGGGAGCTGTTTTTT
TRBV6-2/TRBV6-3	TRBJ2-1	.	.	CASSSAGGAGNEQFF	TGTGCCAGCAGTTCGGCTGGGGGGGCCGGCAATGAGCAGTTCTTC